This TCR beta chain was recorded in a study of neoadjuvant anti-PD-1 for oral cavity cancer. On the study more broadly: Non-progressing patients received a fourth nivolumab dose near day 43, then surgery on days 50-56. Overall study findings and caveats: TCR analyses covered only three patients per response group. PBMC Gini-index clonality exceeded responders' in non-responders post-nivolumab.

The table came from immunoSEQ multiplex PCR; TCRdb's copy has only in-frame clones and leaves some out. This table holds 60,000 to 75,000 clones, around 82% found once. A word on this clone: Its antigen is as yet unknown.

This TCR came from a person aged 35 to 85 with oral cavity squamous cell carcinoma. The sequences come from PBMCs, collected before nivolumab (anti-PD-1) treatment.

The DNA for the CDR3 is TGCGCCAGCAGCCGATCAGGGGGGTACCAAGAGACCCAGTACTTC. Its translation: CASSRSGGYQETQYF. J is TRBJ2-5 and V is TRBV4-1, with a weak D call TRBD1 (7 bases). The CDR3 totals 15 residues. Germline V lookup: CDR1 MGHRA, CDR2 YSYEKL. V was trimmed by 4 bases and J by 0 bases, leaving 12 bases between them.